This section outlines one TCR beta chain sequence together with its context. The data belong to a study of blood T cell repertoires in COVID-19. Overall study context: COVID-19 samples from acute and convalescent phases originated in the United States, Italy and Spain. Nucleic acid was either cDNA or gDNA, and it came from T cells, B-cell-depleted T cells, or PBMCs.

Germline CDR1 and CDR2: SEHNR and FQNEAQ (reference sequence). V shed 5 bases and J 5 bases; nucleotides not matched to a gene: 4. This CDR3 is 13 amino acids long. Per the original methods: From reference gene primer amplification, estimates of nucleated cell counts were derived. Sequenced by immunoSEQ multiplex PCR; TCRdb stores in-frame clones only, minus some. V, J and clone size reflect that table, while D and trimming were determined from the DNA. Of more than 150,000 clones in the sample, roughly 80% were seen once. The TCR originated in a man aged 18 to 29 with active or convalescent COVID-19. The V gene is TRBV7-9, the J gene TRBJ1-1; 8 positions agree with TRBD1. Sequenced: peripheral blood. The CDR3: CASSRRDRTEAFF. In nucleotides, the CDR3 is TGTGCCAGCAGCCGCCGGGACAGGACTGAAGCTTTCTTT.